This T cell receptor (beta chain) was retrieved from a study of T-cell reconstitution after alpha-beta-depleted transplantation in children. Broader study findings: The authors attributed T-cell counts and diversity one year after transplant mostly to newly produced T cells. Roughly two months post-transplant, alpha-beta T cells reportedly originated from several hundred graft clones that had expanded. Surviving thymic progenitors and recipient T cells were the source of high TCRbeta diversity at day 60 in some patients.

Unique molecular identifiers tagged the TCRbeta library. TCRdb fed the PCR reads into MiXCR, producing one record per CDR3 protein. The table lists under 850,000 distinct CDR3 sequences, 13% of them singletons. Germline V gene data show CDR1 as SGHRS and CDR2 as YFSETQ. The CDR3 contains 15 residues. Trimming at V came to 2 bases and at J to 6 bases, leaving 7 bases not matched to a gene. This clonotype was picked up many times. As yet, its antigen is unknown. The chain recombines TRBV5-1 with TRBJ2-1; TRBD1 aligns across 8 bases. The source was PBMCs, collected before TCRalphabeta/CD19-depleted stem cell transplant. The receptor's source is a girl aged 2-10 years with congenital amegakaryocytic thrombocytopenia, due to receive a stem cell transplant. The CDR3 nucleotides are TGCGCCAGCAGCTTCTTGACAGGGGACCCCAATGAGCAGTTCTTC. This sequence encodes CASSFLTGDPNEQFF.